This T cell receptor (beta chain) was recorded in a study of identical twins. Study conclusions and caveats: Among monozygotic twins, out-of-frame TCR alpha sharing exceeded what models predicted.

This clonotype was recorded at least ten times. Its matching antigen is unknown. The CDR3 runs 15 residues. With V trimmed by 6 bases and J by 8 bases, 7 bases remained unmatched. Germline V lookup: CDR1 MGHDK, CDR2 SYGVNS. MiXCR was run by TCRdb on the 5' RACE reads, yielding one entry per CDR3 protein. This table holds a few hundred thousand distinct CDR3 sequences, less than 20% found once. The chain combines TRBV25-1 with TRBJ2-1; 13 bases match TRBD2. The sequence was collected from a man aged 50-60 years in good health. Sequencing was carried out using naive T cells sorted from blood. The CDR3 region is CASRSGLAGVYEQFF. The CDR3 bases are TGTGCCAGCAGATCAGGACTAGCGGGAGTCTATGAGCAGTTCTTC. Together with reference TRBV25-1 and TRBJ2-1, the CDR3 gives the full variable domain: EADIYQTPRYLVIGTGKKITLECSQTMGHDKMYWYQQDPGMELHLIHYSYGVNSTEKGDLSSESTVSRIRTEHFPLTLESARPSHTSQYLCASRSGLAGVYEQFFGPGTRLTVL.